The 2 T cell receptor beta chains below come from one sample, sequenced in a study of blood T cells in healthy people across ages. A sample-barcoded 5' primer and a J-beta primer mix were used in a second PCR of roughly 6 to 11 cycles. Using its own MiXCR run on the 5' RACE reads, TCRdb lists one record per CDR3 protein. The data contain about 760,000 distinct CDR3 sequences, around 50% of them singletons. Input material: blood. All receptors derive from a man in his forties in good health.

The CDR3 bases are TGCAGTGCTAGAGCAGGGAGCAACACTGAAGCTTTCTTT. It is translated as CSARAGSNTEAFF. V is TRBV20-1 and J is TRBJ1-1; tentative D call: TRBD1 (5 bases). Trimming stripped 1 base from V and 2 bases from J, with 8 bases between. This CDR3 contains 13 residues. Germline CDR1 and CDR2: DFQATT and SNEGSKA (reference sequence).

The rearrangement uses TRBV7-2 and TRBJ1-2, with D unclear. The CDR3 spans 12 residues. Germline V gene lookup returns CDR1 SGHTA and CDR2 FQGNSA. V shed 3 bases and J shed 8 bases, with 10 bases lying between them. The CDR3 region has the DNA TGTGCCAGCAGCTTGGCTCTTGGCGGCTACACCTTC. This gives the protein CASSLALGGYTF.